Below, 11 T cell receptor beta chains from the same sample are listed, as sequenced in a study of PD-1 blockade in mismatch repair-deficient tumors. TCRdb's copy holds only in-frame clones and misses some; the assay was immunoSEQ multiplex PCR. The sample lists about 100,000 clones; about 79% were seen once. Sample: peripheral blood, taken approximately 8 months after starting pembrolizumab. The receptors derive from an adult with mismatch repair-deficient cancer.

J is TRBJ2-7 and V is TRBV14; D unresolved. Germline CDR1 reads SGHDN; CDR2 reads FVKESK. V dropped 1 base and J dropped 3 bases, with 10 bases sitting between them. The CDR3 sequence is 14 residues long. Written as DNA, the CDR3 is TGTGCCAGCAGCCAAGGACGCATCTACTACGAGCAGTACTTC. This gives the protein CASSQGRIYYEQYF.

Written as DNA, the CDR3 is TGTGCCAGCAGCTTGGATCAGGGGCGAAGGACTGAAGCTTTCTTT. As protein: CASSLDQGRRTEAFF. The chain has TRBV5-4 and TRBJ1-1; D might be TRBD1 (6 bases). Per germline, CDR1 SGHNT and CDR2 YYREEE (reference sequence). V gave up 0 bases and J gave up 5 bases, with 14 bases separating them. The CDR3 loop spans 15 amino acids.

This clone was seen only once. This sequence joins TRBV19 and TRBJ1-1; D uncertain. The germline CDR1 and CDR2 sequences are LNHDA and SQIVND (reference sequence). Between the trimmed V and J ends, which lost 2 bases and 4 bases, there was a span of 11 bases. This CDR3 has 14 residues. CDR3 protein: CASSIRPGATEAFF. In DNA, the CDR3 is TGTGCCAGTAGTATAAGACCCGGAGCCACTGAAGCTTTCTTT.

This clone was observed a handful of times. The genes are TRBV27 and TRBJ1-3; possible D gene TRBD1, 5 bases. Germline loops: CDR1 MNHEY, CDR2 SMNVEV (reference sequence). The CDR3 totals 15 residues. V was cut by 11 bases and J by 0 bases, with 17 bases left in between. This chain's CDR3 is CASKKGLSSGNTIYF. For the CDR3, the DNA is TGTGCCTCCAAGAAGGGACTCAGCTCTGGAAACACCATATATTTT.

A single count supports this clone. The J gene is TRBJ1-2, the V gene TRBV11-3; D unresolved. With 5 bases removed from V and 4 bases from J, the gap between germline ends came to 14 bases. CDR3 length: 14 amino acids. CDR1 and CDR2 (germline): SGHNT, YENEEA. CDR3 loop: CASSPEAVGYGYTF. DNA of the CDR3: TGTGCCAGCAGCCCGGAGGCGGTAGGCTATGGCTACACCTTC.

The chain has TRBV2 and TRBJ1-5; D uncertain. V was clipped by 4 bases and J by 2 bases, with 9 bases between them. The germline V gene encodes CDR1 SNHLY and CDR2 FYNNEI. The CDR3 runs to 14 residues. For the CDR3, the DNA is TGTGCCAGCAGTGCATTCGATGGCAATCAGCCCCAGCATTTT. It yields the protein CASSAFDGNQPQHF.

The count of this clone is one. The chain joins TRBV27 to TRBJ2-7, with 11 bases lining up with TRBD2. Germline V CDR1 and CDR2: MNHEY, SMNVEV (reference sequence). The CDR3 spans 17 residues. J was trimmed by 1 base and V by 5 bases; bases with no gene match: 10. The CDR3 here is CASSAPGLAGPSYEQYF. The DNA of the CDR3 is TGTGCCAGCAGTGCCCCCGGACTAGCGGGCCCTTCCTACGAGCAGTACTTC.

The DNA of the CDR3 is TGTGCCAGCAGAGCTCCTGGCAGGGCCTACGAGCAGTACTTC. It specifies CASRAPGRAYEQYF. The rearrangement uses TRBV6-5 and TRBJ2-7; possibly TRBD1 for D (5 bases). CDR1 is MNHEY and CDR2 is SVGAGI in the germline V gene. Trimming stripped 6 bases from V and 2 bases from J, with 14 bases between. The CDR3 sequence is 14 residues long.

About this clone: Other DNA sequences in this specimen translate into the identical CDR3. This rearrangement joins TRBV4-3 to TRBJ2-7; D not certain. The CDR3 length is 13 residues. V lost 0 bases and J 4 bases, leaving 7 bases between the germline ends. CDR1 and CDR2 (germline): LGHNA, YSLEER. The CDR3 is CASSQELRYEQYF. CDR3 sequence (DNA): TGCGCCAGCAGCCAAGAACTAAGGTACGAGCAGTACTTC.

V gene TRBV7-8 combines with J gene TRBJ1-3, with TRBD1 matching 9 bases. The junction had 6 bases not matched to a gene; V was cut back by 5 bases and J by 4 bases. Germline-derived CDR1 and CDR2 are SGHVS and FQNEAQ. The CDR3 is 15 amino acids. CDR3 loop: CASSLNRGLGNTIYF. The CDR3 region has the DNA TGTGCCAGCAGCCTCAACAGGGGGCTAGGAAACACCATATATTTT.

The V gene is TRBV5-1, the J gene TRBJ1-5, with no clear D. CDR3 length: 15 amino acids. The V and J ends lost 1 base and 4 bases respectively, with 12 bases between them. Germline loops: CDR1 SGHRS, CDR2 YFSETQ. CDR3 in DNA: TGCGCCAGCAGCTTGAATACGGAGAATAATCAGCCCCAGCATTTT. Residues: CASSLNTENNQPQHF.